This T cell receptor (beta chain) derives from a study of beta chain features in type 1 diabetes. As for the study in general: The number of sorted cells examined across all samples was under 130,000,000. Findings and limits, study-wide: Patients showed naive, central memory and Treg TCRB repertoires that appeared more similar than those of healthy donors. In type 1 diabetes patients, VDJ junctions had fewer insertions; deletions at these junctions were more frequent.

This clone was counted at least ten times. Its antigen is currently unknown. Sequenced material consisted of expressed TCRB transcripts (all of the isolated RNA was reverse transcribed). Produced via immunoSEQ multiplex PCR; TCRdb's table is partial and in-frame only. The data hold about 160,000 clones, with approximately 8.1% observed a single time. CDR3 length: 12 amino acids. Germline CDR1 reads PRHDT; CDR2 reads FYEKMQ (reference sequence). Trimming left V 5 bases short and J 3 bases short, with 8 bases between. The receptor was derived from a man aged 18-30 years in good health. This chain uses TRBV13 with TRBJ2-7; tentatively, D is TRBD1 (6 bases). Material for sequencing was central memory CD4+ T cells from blood. CDR3 protein: CASSEQGYEQYF. The CDR3 DNA is TGTGCCAGCAGCGAACAGGGCTACGAGCAGTACTTC.